This is a list of T cell receptor beta chains from one sample in a study of identifying expanded T cells in peripheral blood. The assay was immunoSEQ multiplex PCR, and TCRdb's table has in-frame clones only and misses some. The table lists 65,000 to 95,000 clones, about 90% of them singletons. The sample consisted of blood. These receptors were taken from a person aged 18 to 70 in good health. The CDR3 runs from the conserved cysteine through the conserved F or W. The D gene is left open where the match is weak. Only part of the rows carry a size: once, few, many, or a class if the clone is expanded.

v_gene,d_gene,abundance,j_gene,CDR3nt,CDR3aa
TRBV5-1,TRBD1,.,TRBJ2-5,TGCGCCAGCAGCTTGTTAGGGGGCTTCCAAGAGACCCAGTACTTC,CASSLLGGFQETQYF
TRBV5-1,.,.,TRBJ1-3,TGCGCCAGCAGCTTGGTAGGATCAATCGGTGGGAACACCATATATTTT,CASSLVGSIGGNTIYF
TRBV19,.,.,TRBJ2-7,TGTGCCAGTAGTATAGCCCGAGCCTACGAGCAGTACTTC,CASSIARAYEQYF
TRBV18,.,.,TRBJ2-5,TGTGCCAGCTCGATGCAGGGGACCGGAGAGACCCAGTACTTC,CASSMQGTGETQYF
TRBV19,TRBD2,once,TRBJ2-7,TGTGCCAGTAGTACCTCCCCCGGGACTAGCGGGAGACCCTACGAGCAGTACTTC,CASSTSPGTSGRPYEQYF
TRBV19,.,.,TRBJ1-1,TGTGCCAGTAGGAAGCGGGACAAGGGGGGAATGAACACTGAAGCTTTCTTT,CASRKRDKGGMNTEAFF
TRBV19,TRBD1,.,TRBJ1-1,TGTGCCAGTAGCCTCTGGACAGGGGGCAGGGGTGAAGCTTTCTTT,CASSLWTGGRGEAFF
TRBV19,TRBD1,.,TRBJ1-5,TGTGCCAGTAGTGCGGAACAGGGGAGAGGTCAGCCCCAGCATTTT,CASSAEQGRGQPQHF
TRBV30,.,.,TRBJ1-1,TGTGCCTGGAGTGTAAAGTCCGAAACTTTCTTT,CAWSVKSETFF
TRBV19,.,.,TRBJ2-7,TGTGCCAGTAGTATTGTAGGGGACGGGAAATACGAGCAGTACTTC,CASSIVGDGKYEQYF
TRBV9,.,.,TRBJ2-7,TGTGCCAGCAGCCCCGGGACATCCTACGAGCAGTACTTC,CASSPGTSYEQYF
TRBV7-9,.,.,TRBJ1-4,TGTGCCAGCAGTTTGCGGCAAGGAAATGAAAAACTGTTTTTT,CASSLRQGNEKLFF
TRBV7-8,.,.,TRBJ1-4,TGTGCCAGCAGTAGAGCGGGGGCGCAGATTAATGAAAAACTGTTTTTT,CASSRAGAQINEKLFF
TRBV7-3,TRBD1,once,TRBJ1-6,TGTGCCAGCAGCGCCGCCGGGACAGGATATTCACCCCTCCACTTT,CASSAAGTGYSPLHF
TRBV2,.,.,TRBJ1-2,TGTGCCAGCAATCAGCTGGACACGGGGTTAAGAGGCTACACCTTC,CASNQLDTGLRGYTF
TRBV7-7,.,.,TRBJ2-3,TGTGCCAGCAGCAAATCCGGGGGGCGCACAGATACGCAGTATTTT,CASSKSGGRTDTQYF